Listed below are T cell receptor beta chains from one sample, sequenced in a study of OX40 agonist ivuxolimab in advanced cancers. Sequencing used immunoSEQ multiplex PCR; TCRdb keeps in-frame clones, though not all of them. Of over 55,000 clones in the sample, over 60% were seen once. This sample comprised CD4+ or CD8+ T cells sorted from blood, obtained in a trial of the OX40 agonist ivuxolimab. The receptors derive from an adult with an advanced solid tumor such as melanoma, head and neck, liver or kidney cancer. CDR3s include the opening cysteine and the closing phenylalanine or tryptophan. D genes are given only for firm matches. Size is omitted from some rows. Given values are once, few, many or a class for expanded clones.

TRBD2 | TRBJ2-1 | NA | TRBV11-2 | CASSPRLAGIYNEQFF | TGTGCCAGCAGCCCAAGACTAGCGGGGATATACAATGAGCAGTTCTTC
TRBD1 | TRBJ1-4 | NA | TRBV2 | CATQGAGEKLFF | TGTGCCACACAGGGGGCTGGGGAAAAACTGTTTTTT
TRBD1 | TRBJ2-7 | NA | TRBV6-5 | CASSTGTGGEQYF | TGTGCCAGCAGCACCGGGACAGGGGGTGAGCAGTACTTC
NA | TRBJ1-1 | few | TRBV6-6 | CASLRGLRDTEAFF | TGTGCCAGCCTCAGGGGATTGCGGGACACTGAAGCTTTCTTT
NA | TRBJ1-1 | NA | TRBV4-3 | CASSQGYGQIF | TGCGCCAGCAGCCAAGGTTACGGACAGATCTTT
TRBD1 | TRBJ1-4 | few | TRBV5-6 | CASSPGQYNEKLFF | TGTGCCAGCAGCCCGGGACAGTATAATGAAAAACTGTTTTTT
NA | TRBJ1-1 | NA | TRBV6-1 | CASSEVRGNTEAFF | TGTGCCAGCAGTGAAGTTAGGGGGAACACTGAAGCTTTCTTT
NA | TRBJ2-2 | few | TRBV19 | CASSIDRAVTGELFF | TGTGCCAGTAGTATAGATAGGGCGGTCACCGGGGAGCTGTTTTTT
TRBD1 | TRBJ1-1 | NA | TRBV27 | CASSLSTGANTEAFF | TGTGCCAGCAGTTTATCCACAGGGGCGAACACTGAAGCTTTCTTT
NA | TRBJ2-5 | NA | TRBV28 | CASSLGPTQYF | TGTGCCAGCAGTTTAGGTCCGACCCAGTACTTC
NA | TRBJ1-2 | few | TRBV5-4 | CASSSSNYGYTF | TGTGCCAGCAGCTCCTCTAACTATGGCTACACCTTC